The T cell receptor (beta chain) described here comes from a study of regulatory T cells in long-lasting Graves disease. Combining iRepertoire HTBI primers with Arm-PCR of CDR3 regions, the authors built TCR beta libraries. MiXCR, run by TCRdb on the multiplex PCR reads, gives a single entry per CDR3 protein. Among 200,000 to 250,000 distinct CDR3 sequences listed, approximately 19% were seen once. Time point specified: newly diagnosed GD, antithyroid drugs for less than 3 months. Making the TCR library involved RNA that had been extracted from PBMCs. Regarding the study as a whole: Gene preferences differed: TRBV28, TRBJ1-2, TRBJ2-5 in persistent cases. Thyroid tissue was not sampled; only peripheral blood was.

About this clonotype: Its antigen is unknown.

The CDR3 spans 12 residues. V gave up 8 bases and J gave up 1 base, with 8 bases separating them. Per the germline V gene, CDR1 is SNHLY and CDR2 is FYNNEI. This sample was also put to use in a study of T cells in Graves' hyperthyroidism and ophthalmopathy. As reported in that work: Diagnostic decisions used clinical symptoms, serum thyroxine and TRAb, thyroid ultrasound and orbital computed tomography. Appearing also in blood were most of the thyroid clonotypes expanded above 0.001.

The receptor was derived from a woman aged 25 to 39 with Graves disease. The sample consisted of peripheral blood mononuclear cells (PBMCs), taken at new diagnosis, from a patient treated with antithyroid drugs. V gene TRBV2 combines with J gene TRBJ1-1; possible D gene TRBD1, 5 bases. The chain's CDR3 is CASDRRNTEAFF. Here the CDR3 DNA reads TGTGCCAGCGACAGAAGGAACACTGAAGCTTTCTTT.